This T cell receptor (beta chain) was captured by sequencing in a study of sequential checkpoint blockade in melanoma. At the level of the study: Roughly 20 patients had tumor biopsies before treatment and at week 13.

The CDR3 runs to 13 residues. Trimming cost V 4 bases and J 2 bases, with 9 bases left between them. Germline loops: CDR1 SGDLS, CDR2 YYNGEE. General study points: T-cell fraction and clonality followed PD-L1 and CD8+ counts, not mutational load.

Assay used: immunoSEQ multiplex PCR; TCRdb lists only in-frame clones, some missing. The repertoire consists of about 9,100 clones, with around 24% occurring once and the leading ten covering roughly a sixth. In this sample, this clone turned up a few times. What it recognizes is unknown. Treatment denoted: randomized to nivolumab then ipilimumab (arm A) or the reverse (arm B). The sequence was collected from a human donor with melanoma. Specimen: tumor tissue (inferred from file names), collected from a patient given nivolumab and ipilimumab in sequence. V and J are TRBV9 and TRBJ2-5; D gene unclear. The CDR3 region is CASSWTGQETQYF. CDR3 DNA: TGTGCCAGCAGCTGGACGGGTCAAGAGACCCAGTACTTC.